The entry below gives a single T cell receptor beta chain sequence along with its context. What it recognizes is unknown. This sample was taken from a study of blood T cells in healthy people across ages. The use of a sample-barcoded 5' primer and a J-beta primer mix characterized a second PCR of roughly 7 to 11 cycles. All samples yielded 2.5 million or more CDR3-containing paired-end reads. MiXCR, run by TCRdb on the 5' RACE reads, gives a single entry per CDR3 protein. The table shows around 690,000 distinct CDR3 sequences, with approximately 59% occurring only once. General study results and limits: A strong correlation was seen between TCR beta diversity and naive T cell percentage. Unsorted PBMCs blocked a conclusive comparison of naive and antigen-experienced cells. Diversity was higher, and naive CD4+ cells more numerous, in long-lived donors than in aged donors.

V shed 6 bases and J 1 base; nucleotides not matched to a gene: 6. The CDR3 is 16 amino acids. Germline CDR1 is PRHDT and CDR2 is FYEKMQ (reference sequence). The material sequenced was blood. This TCR came from a man aged 60-69 years in good health. The chain has TRBV13 and TRBJ2-6; 7 nucleotides line up with TRBD1. CDR3 nucleotides: TGTGCCAGCAGTGAGGCAGGGGGATCTGGGGCCAACGTCCTGACTTTC. It encodes CASSEAGGSGANVLTF.